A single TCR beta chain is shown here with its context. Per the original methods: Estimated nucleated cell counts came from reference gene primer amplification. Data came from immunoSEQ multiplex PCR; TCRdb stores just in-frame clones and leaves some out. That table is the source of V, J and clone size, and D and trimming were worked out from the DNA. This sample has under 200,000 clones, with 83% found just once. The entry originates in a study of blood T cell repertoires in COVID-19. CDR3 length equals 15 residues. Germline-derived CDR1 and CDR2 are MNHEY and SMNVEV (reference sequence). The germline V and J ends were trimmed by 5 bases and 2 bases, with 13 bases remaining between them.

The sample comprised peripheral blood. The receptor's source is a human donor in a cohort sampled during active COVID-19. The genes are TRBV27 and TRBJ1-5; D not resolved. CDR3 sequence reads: CASSHEFLGNQPQHF. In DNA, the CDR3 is TGTGCCAGCAGTCATGAGTTTTTGGGCAATCAGCCCCAGCATTTT.